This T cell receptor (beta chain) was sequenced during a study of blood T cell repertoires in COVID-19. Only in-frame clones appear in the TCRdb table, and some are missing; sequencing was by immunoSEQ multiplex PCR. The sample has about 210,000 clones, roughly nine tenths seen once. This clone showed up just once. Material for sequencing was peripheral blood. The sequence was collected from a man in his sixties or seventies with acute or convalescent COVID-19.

The CDR3 nucleotides are TGTGCCAGTAGTACCGGACAGGGCATCGGGGAGCTGTTTTTT. It yields the protein CASSTGQGIGELFF. The J gene is TRBJ2-2, the V gene TRBV19; TRBD1 agrees at 8 bases. CDR1 LNHDA and CDR2 SQIVND come from the germline V gene (reference sequence). V lost 4 bases, J lost 7 bases, and 5 bases stayed unmatched. The CDR3 runs to 14 residues.